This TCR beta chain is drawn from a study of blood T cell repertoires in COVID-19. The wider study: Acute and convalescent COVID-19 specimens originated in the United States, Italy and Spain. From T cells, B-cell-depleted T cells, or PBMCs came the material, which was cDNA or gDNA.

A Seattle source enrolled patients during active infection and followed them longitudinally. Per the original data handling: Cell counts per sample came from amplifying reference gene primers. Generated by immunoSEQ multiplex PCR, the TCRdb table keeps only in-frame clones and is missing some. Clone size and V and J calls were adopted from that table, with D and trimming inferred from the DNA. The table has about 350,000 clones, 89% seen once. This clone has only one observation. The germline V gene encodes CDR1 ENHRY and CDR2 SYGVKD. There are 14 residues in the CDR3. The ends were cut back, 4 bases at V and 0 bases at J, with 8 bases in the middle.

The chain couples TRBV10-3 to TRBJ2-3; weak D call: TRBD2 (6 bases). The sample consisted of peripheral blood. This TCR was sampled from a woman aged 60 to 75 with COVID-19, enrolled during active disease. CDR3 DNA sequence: TGTGCCATCAGTGCAGGGACTAGCACAGATACGCAGTATTTT. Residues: CAISAGTSTDTQYF.